This T cell receptor (beta chain) was found in a study of T cell repertoires in aging, cancer and after chemotherapy. This CDR3 is built from 16 residues. Germline V gene sequence: CDR1 LGHNA, CDR2 YSLEER. After removal of 0 bases from V and 4 bases from J, the junction contained 6 bases not matched to a gene. This clonotype appeared a few times. Multiplex touch-down PCR with TRB-A/B primers amplified rearranged V-D-J TRB sequences. MiXCR was run by TCRdb on the multiplex PCR reads, yielding one entry per CDR3 protein. The data contain over a thousand distinct CDR3 sequences, 20% to 25% of them singletons. Peripheral blood genomic DNA, not sorted cells or RNA, was the template.

The chain has TRBV4-3 and TRBJ2-7; 10 bases align to TRBD2. The sequenced sample was blood. The receptor's source is a human donor with a solid tumor. The CDR3: CASSQEELAGVYEQYF. The CDR3 nucleotides are TGCGCCAGCAGCCAAGAAGAGCTAGCGGGAGTGTACGAGCAGTACTTC.